This is a list of T cell receptor beta chains from one sample in a study of OX40 agonist ivuxolimab in advanced cancers. Here immunoSEQ multiplex PCR was the method, and the copy in TCRdb shows in-frame clones only, minus some. The sample lists approximately 58,000 clones, under 90% occurring once. The sequencing here drew on CD4+ or CD8+ T cells sorted from blood, taken in a trial of the OX40 agonist ivuxolimab. The receptor set was obtained from an adult with an advanced solid tumor such as melanoma, head and neck, liver or kidney cancer. Both conserved end residues are part of each CDR3. The D gene is left open where the match is weak. Not all rows give a size; the values are once, few, many and, for expanded clones, a class.

d_call: .
j_call: TRBJ2-5
clone_size: .
v_call: TRBV5-6
cdr3_nt: TGTGCCAGCAGCTTTATTCAGGTACCCCAAGAGACCCAGTACTTC
cdr3_aa: CASSFIQVPQETQYF

d_call: .
j_call: TRBJ2-6
clone_size: .
v_call: TRBV4-2
cdr3_nt: TGTGCCAGCAGCCAAGGACAGTCCTCTGGGGCCAACGTCCTGACTTTC
cdr3_aa: CASSQGQSSGANVLTF

d_call: .
j_call: TRBJ1-1
clone_size: .
v_call: TRBV28
cdr3_nt: TGTGCCAGCAGCGAGAGAGGACTGAACACTGAAGCTTTCTTT
cdr3_aa: CASSERGLNTEAFF

d_call: TRBD2
j_call: TRBJ2-5
clone_size: .
v_call: TRBV9
cdr3_nt: TGTGCCAGCAGCGTAGGGGCTAGCGGGACATTCCAAGAGACCCAGTACTTC
cdr3_aa: CASSVGASGTFQETQYF

d_call: TRBD2
j_call: TRBJ2-3
clone_size: few
v_call: TRBV19
cdr3_nt: TGTGCCAGTAGCCTTATCCCTAGCGGGATACCCACAGATACGCAGTATTTT
cdr3_aa: CASSLIPSGIPTDTQYF

d_call: .
j_call: TRBJ1-3
clone_size: few
v_call: TRBV7-7
cdr3_nt: TGTGCTAGCAGTAGAACGCAGGAGGCTGGAAACACCATATATTTT
cdr3_aa: CASSRTQEAGNTIYF

d_call: .
j_call: TRBJ2-5
clone_size: .
v_call: TRBV19
cdr3_nt: TGTGCCAGCAAGGACAAGCAAGAGACCCAGTACTTC
cdr3_aa: CASKDKQETQYF

d_call: .
j_call: TRBJ2-7
clone_size: once
v_call: TRBV21-1
cdr3_nt: TGTGCCAGCAGCAAAGCGCTCGGCCGCTCCCGGGTATACGAGCAGTACTTC
cdr3_aa: CASSKALGRSRVYEQYF

d_call: TRBD1
j_call: TRBJ2-7
clone_size: .
v_call: TRBV5-6
cdr3_nt: TGTGCCATACTAGGGGACAGGACAGCCTACGAGCAGTACTTC
cdr3_aa: CAILGDRTAYEQYF

d_call: .
j_call: TRBJ1-1
clone_size: .
v_call: TRBV4-1
cdr3_nt: TGCGCCAGCAGCGGAAATAAAGAGGGCCCGCCTGGAGCTTTCTTT
cdr3_aa: CASSGNKEGPPGAFF

d_call: TRBD1
j_call: TRBJ2-2
clone_size: .
v_call: TRBV2
cdr3_nt: TGTGCCAGCAGTGAAGTGGACAGGGATACCGGGGAGCTGTTTTTT
cdr3_aa: CASSEVDRDTGELFF

d_call: .
j_call: TRBJ1-6
clone_size: few
v_call: TRBV19
cdr3_nt: TGTGCCAGTAGTGAGTGGGCGCGGAATTCACCCCTCCACTTT
cdr3_aa: CASSEWARNSPLHF

d_call: .
j_call: TRBJ1-3
clone_size: .
v_call: TRBV19
cdr3_nt: TGTGCCAGTAGTCTCTCCACAGGGTCATCTGGAAACACCATATATTTT
cdr3_aa: CASSLSTGSSGNTIYF

d_call: .
j_call: TRBJ2-5
clone_size: .
v_call: TRBV5-1
cdr3_nt: TGCGCCAGCAGCTTAGGGACATACCAAGAGACCCAGTACTTC
cdr3_aa: CASSLGTYQETQYF

d_call: TRBD1
j_call: TRBJ2-7
clone_size: .
v_call: TRBV6-5
cdr3_nt: TGTGCCAGCAGTTACAAAGGGGGCTACTACGAGCAGTACTTC
cdr3_aa: CASSYKGGYYEQYF

d_call: TRBD2
j_call: TRBJ2-1
clone_size: .
v_call: TRBV27
cdr3_nt: TGTGCCAGCAGTTTTCCGACTAGCGGCTACAATGAGCAGTTCTTC
cdr3_aa: CASSFPTSGYNEQFF

d_call: TRBD1
j_call: TRBJ1-1
clone_size: few
v_call: TRBV5-4
cdr3_nt: TGTGCCAGCAGCCTGGACAGGAAAGGGGCTGAAGCTTTCTTT
cdr3_aa: CASSLDRKGAEAFF

d_call: TRBD1
j_call: TRBJ2-3
clone_size: .
v_call: TRBV7-2
cdr3_nt: TGTGCCAGCAGCAGGGACAGGAATAAAGATACGCAGTATTTT
cdr3_aa: CASSRDRNKDTQYF

d_call: .
j_call: TRBJ2-7
clone_size: .
v_call: TRBV11-3
cdr3_nt: TGTGCTAGCAGCCAAGGGGGCTCGGGAGGGGGAACCTACGAGCAGTACTTC
cdr3_aa: CASSQGGSGGGTYEQYF

d_call: TRBD1
j_call: TRBJ2-3
clone_size: .
v_call: TRBV5-5
cdr3_nt: TGTGCCACCTCGGGGACAGCGCACACAGATACGCAGTATTTT
cdr3_aa: CATSGTAHTDTQYF

d_call: .
j_call: TRBJ1-2
clone_size: .
v_call: TRBV2
cdr3_nt: TGTGCCAGCAGTGAGCAACGGGACAACGGTGGCTACACCTTC
cdr3_aa: CASSEQRDNGGYTF

d_call: .
j_call: TRBJ1-2
clone_size: few
v_call: TRBV21-1
cdr3_nt: TGTGCCAGCGAGAGGAAGAAGGATGGCTACACCTTC
cdr3_aa: CASERKKDGYTF

d_call: .
j_call: TRBJ2-3
clone_size: few
v_call: TRBV12-5
cdr3_nt: TGTGCTAGTGGTTTGTACGGTTTCACAGATACGCAGTATTTT
cdr3_aa: CASGLYGFTDTQYF

d_call: TRBD1
j_call: TRBJ2-2
clone_size: .
v_call: TRBV7-7
cdr3_nt: TGTGCTAGCAGCGTTGGGACAGGGGACACCGGGGAGCTGTTTTTT
cdr3_aa: CASSVGTGDTGELFF

d_call: .
j_call: TRBJ2-2
clone_size: .
v_call: TRBV6-5
cdr3_nt: TGTGCCAGCAGACCCCTAGGGGGGCGCACCGGGGAGCTGTTTTTT
cdr3_aa: CASRPLGGRTGELFF

d_call: TRBD2
j_call: TRBJ2-1
clone_size: .
v_call: TRBV29-1
cdr3_nt: TGCAGCGTTGAGCGGACTAGCGGGAACCCTGGGAATGAGCAGTTCTTC
cdr3_aa: CSVERTSGNPGNEQFF

d_call: .
j_call: TRBJ2-6
clone_size: .
v_call: TRBV7-3
cdr3_nt: TGTGCCAGCAGCCCCCCGATCTCTGGGGCCAACGTCCTGACTTTC
cdr3_aa: CASSPPISGANVLTF

d_call: .
j_call: TRBJ2-7
clone_size: .
v_call: TRBV2
cdr3_nt: TGTGCCAGCAGTGAAGCGCGTGTCTACGAGCAGTACTTC
cdr3_aa: CASSEARVYEQYF

d_call: .
j_call: TRBJ2-1
clone_size: .
v_call: TRBV30
cdr3_nt: TGTGCCTGGAGTTTCGGGGGGCACAGGAATGAGCAGTTCTTC
cdr3_aa: CAWSFGGHRNEQFF

d_call: TRBD1
j_call: TRBJ2-1
clone_size: .
v_call: TRBV11-3
cdr3_nt: TGTGCCAGCAGACCCGGGACAGGGTACAATGAGCAGTTCTTC
cdr3_aa: CASRPGTGYNEQFF

d_call: .
j_call: TRBJ1-5
clone_size: .
v_call: TRBV6-1
cdr3_nt: TGTGCCAGCATAAGGGAGGGAGGTCAGCCCCAGCATTTT
cdr3_aa: CASIREGGQPQHF

d_call: TRBD1
j_call: TRBJ1-1
clone_size: .
v_call: TRBV6-1
cdr3_nt: TGTGCCAGCAGTATCCAGGGGGACACTGAAGCTTTCTTT
cdr3_aa: CASSIQGDTEAFF

d_call: .
j_call: TRBJ1-3
clone_size: .
v_call: TRBV4-1
cdr3_nt: TGCGCCAGCAGCCCCCTCTCTGGAAACACCATATATTTT
cdr3_aa: CASSPLSGNTIYF

d_call: .
j_call: TRBJ1-2
clone_size: .
v_call: TRBV30
cdr3_nt: TGTGCCTGGAGCACCTTCGGGGCGGCTAACTATGGCTACACCTTC
cdr3_aa: CAWSTFGAANYGYTF

d_call: .
j_call: TRBJ2-2
clone_size: .
v_call: TRBV7-8
cdr3_nt: TGTGCCAGCAGCTTCACCGGGGAGTTGTTTTTT
cdr3_aa: CASSFTGELFF

d_call: TRBD2
j_call: TRBJ2-4
clone_size: .
v_call: TRBV30
cdr3_nt: TGTGCCTGGAGTGTAGAGTTAGCGGGAGAGTTTGGCAAAAACATTCAGTACTTC
cdr3_aa: CAWSVELAGEFGKNIQYF

d_call: .
j_call: TRBJ2-7
clone_size: .
v_call: TRBV6-5
cdr3_nt: TGTGCCAGCAGATCTACAGGGTTCTCCTACGAGCAGTACTTC
cdr3_aa: CASRSTGFSYEQYF

d_call: TRBD2
j_call: TRBJ2-7
clone_size: medium-sized
v_call: TRBV4-3
cdr3_nt: TGCGCCAGCAGCCGGAGACTAGCGGGGGCCGACGAGCAGTACTTC
cdr3_aa: CASSRRLAGADEQYF

d_call: TRBD1
j_call: TRBJ1-1
clone_size: .
v_call: TRBV11-2
cdr3_nt: TGTGCCAGCAGCTCTGACTTCGGGACAGGGAACACTGAAGCTTTCTTT
cdr3_aa: CASSSDFGTGNTEAFF

d_call: .
j_call: TRBJ1-2
clone_size: .
v_call: TRBV5-1
cdr3_nt: TGCGCCAGCAGCCCGTCTGAGAACTATGGCTACACCTTC
cdr3_aa: CASSPSENYGYTF

d_call: .
j_call: TRBJ2-5
clone_size: .
v_call: TRBV7-8
cdr3_nt: TGTGCCAGCAGTTTCAATAGGAAGACCCAGTACTTC
cdr3_aa: CASSFNRKTQYF

d_call: .
j_call: TRBJ2-5
clone_size: .
v_call: TRBV11-3
cdr3_nt: TGTGCCAGCAGCTTAGACAGTCTCCAAGAGACCCAGTACTTC
cdr3_aa: CASSLDSLQETQYF

d_call: .
j_call: TRBJ1-5
clone_size: .
v_call: TRBV19
cdr3_nt: TGTGCCAGTGGGCCAGGGGTAGAGCAGCCCCAGCATTTT
cdr3_aa: CASGPGVEQPQHF

d_call: .
j_call: TRBJ2-1
clone_size: once
v_call: TRBV10-3
cdr3_nt: TGTGCCATCAGATCCGCTACAGGTTCCTACAATGAGCAGTTCTTC
cdr3_aa: CAIRSATGSYNEQFF

d_call: .
j_call: TRBJ1-2
clone_size: few
v_call: TRBV6-1
cdr3_nt: TGTGCCAGCATAGAGGGGACATTAGCTAACTATGGCTACACCTTC
cdr3_aa: CASIEGTLANYGYTF

d_call: .
j_call: TRBJ1-4
clone_size: .
v_call: TRBV5-1
cdr3_nt: TGCGCCAGCAGCCCCCTCCGAGGGGGAAATGAAAAACTGTTTTTT
cdr3_aa: CASSPLRGGNEKLFF

d_call: .
j_call: TRBJ2-2
clone_size: .
v_call: TRBV28
cdr3_nt: TGTGCCAGCAGTTCTCCGCCTACCGGGGAGCTGTTTTTT
cdr3_aa: CASSSPPTGELFF

d_call: TRBD1
j_call: TRBJ1-4
clone_size: .
v_call: TRBV6-4
cdr3_nt: TGTGCCAGCAGTGACCGGCTGGGACAGGGGATTAAAAAACTGTTTTTT
cdr3_aa: CASSDRLGQGIKKLFF

d_call: TRBD2
j_call: TRBJ2-7
clone_size: .
v_call: TRBV11-2
cdr3_nt: TGTGCCAGCAGCCCCTGGACTAGCGTAACCTACGAGCAGTACTTC
cdr3_aa: CASSPWTSVTYEQYF

d_call: .
j_call: TRBJ1-6
clone_size: few
v_call: TRBV11-3
cdr3_nt: TGTGCCAGCAGCGAAGGTGGCAGGGCTTCACCCCTCCACTTT
cdr3_aa: CASSEGGRASPLHF

d_call: .
j_call: TRBJ2-1
clone_size: few
v_call: TRBV7-3
cdr3_nt: TGTGCCAGCAGCGACACCTACAATGAGCAGTTCTTC
cdr3_aa: CASSDTYNEQFF

d_call: .
j_call: TRBJ2-2
clone_size: once
v_call: TRBV6-5
cdr3_nt: TGTGCCAGCAGTTACCCCGGGGGACTGAACACCGGGGAGCTGTTTTTT
cdr3_aa: CASSYPGGLNTGELFF

d_call: TRBD1
j_call: TRBJ1-1
clone_size: .
v_call: TRBV27
cdr3_nt: TGTGCCAGCAGTTCCACACAATACTGGACAGGGGGCAGGAACACTGAAGCTTTCTTT
cdr3_aa: CASSSTQYWTGGRNTEAFF

d_call: .
j_call: TRBJ1-2
clone_size: .
v_call: TRBV7-2
cdr3_nt: TGTGCCAGCAGCTCGACAGCTAACTATGGCTACACCTTC
cdr3_aa: CASSSTANYGYTF

d_call: .
j_call: TRBJ2-7
clone_size: once
v_call: TRBV10-3
cdr3_nt: TGTGCCATCAGTGGGGCAGGGGTGACGGGTGGCTCCTACGAGCAGTACTTC
cdr3_aa: CAISGAGVTGGSYEQYF

d_call: .
j_call: TRBJ1-2
clone_size: .
v_call: TRBV14
cdr3_nt: TGTGCCAGCAGCCAAGATTGGGGAGTTGGAGGCTACACCTTC
cdr3_aa: CASSQDWGVGGYTF

d_call: .
j_call: TRBJ1-4
clone_size: .
v_call: TRBV11-3
cdr3_nt: TGTGCCAGCAGCTTAGAATCGCAGGGGACTAATGAAAAACTGTTTTTT
cdr3_aa: CASSLESQGTNEKLFF

d_call: .
j_call: TRBJ1-1
clone_size: .
v_call: TRBV19
cdr3_nt: TGTGCCAGTAGTATGGGTTCAGGGGCGGCTTTCTTT
cdr3_aa: CASSMGSGAAFF